Listed below are T cell receptor beta chains from one sample, sequenced in a study of T-cell reconstitution after alpha-beta-depleted transplantation in children. TCRdb itself ran the PCR reads through MiXCR, one entry per CDR3 protein. Of about 240,000 distinct CDR3 sequences in the sample, roughly a quarter were seen once. Sequences were derived from PBMCs, sampled before TCRalphabeta/CD19-depleted stem cell transplant. The receptors here all came from a girl aged 2-10 years with Fanconi anemia, due to receive a stem cell transplant. Each CDR3 is given with its conserved first and last residue. Fields, in order: J gene, D gene, V gene, clone size, CDR3 protein, CDR3 DNA. A D gene is named only where the DNA matches it firmly. Clone size is given for some rows only: seen once, a few or many times, or a class if the clone is expanded.

J gene: TRBJ2-1; D gene: .; V gene: TRBV3-1; clone size: .; CDR3 protein: CASSQDTDNEQFF; CDR3 DNA: TGTGCCAGCAGCCAAGACACAGACAATGAGCAGTTCTTC
J gene: TRBJ2-5; D gene: TRBD2; V gene: TRBV10-1; clone size: once; CDR3 protein: CASSVSGRVNETQYF; CDR3 DNA: TGCGCCAGCAGTGTAAGCGGGAGGGTTAATGAGACCCAGTACTTC
J gene: TRBJ2-1; D gene: TRBD1; V gene: TRBV27; clone size: many; CDR3 protein: CASSWTGYNEQFF; CDR3 DNA: TGTGCCAGCAGTTGGACAGGCTACAATGAGCAGTTCTTC
J gene: TRBJ2-1; D gene: TRBD2; V gene: TRBV9; clone size: many; CDR3 protein: CASSRPSGGPGEQFF; CDR3 DNA: TGTGCCAGCAGCCGACCTAGCGGGGGGCCGGGTGAGCAGTTCTTC
J gene: TRBJ2-1; D gene: TRBD2; V gene: TRBV28; clone size: .; CDR3 protein: CASRTTSGSIGEQFF; CDR3 DNA: TGTGCCAGCAGAACGACTAGCGGGAGTATCGGTGAGCAGTTCTTC
J gene: TRBJ2-5; D gene: TRBD2; V gene: TRBV20-1; clone size: .; CDR3 protein: CSASPAGVQETQYF; CDR3 DNA: TGCAGTGCTAGCCCAGCGGGGGTCCAAGAGACCCAGTACTTC
J gene: TRBJ2-1; D gene: .; V gene: TRBV25-1; clone size: many; CDR3 protein: CASSEYGVYNEQFF; CDR3 DNA: TGTGCCAGCAGTGAATACGGGGTTTACAATGAGCAGTTCTTC
J gene: TRBJ1-5; D gene: .; V gene: TRBV20-1; clone size: .; CDR3 protein: CSAHGGAGFYSNQPQHF; CDR3 DNA: TGCAGTGCTCACGGGGGGGCAGGTTTCTATAGCAATCAGCCCCAGCATTTT
J gene: TRBJ2-7; D gene: .; V gene: TRBV3-1; clone size: .; CDR3 protein: CASSQDQGYEQYF; CDR3 DNA: TGTGCCAGCAGCCAAGATCAGGGTTACGAGCAGTACTTC
J gene: TRBJ2-1; D gene: .; V gene: TRBV29-1; clone size: few; CDR3 protein: CSVGAGAEFF; CDR3 DNA: .
J gene: TRBJ2-3; D gene: .; V gene: TRBV11-2; clone size: many; CDR3 protein: CASSSPTGRPDTQYF; CDR3 DNA: TGTGCCAGCAGCTCTCCGACAGGGAGGCCAGATACGCAGTATTTT
J gene: TRBJ2-1; D gene: .; V gene: TRBV6-2/TRBV6-3; clone size: few; CDR3 protein: CASSHAVYNEQFF; CDR3 DNA: TGTGCCAGCAGTCACGCAGTCTACAATGAGCAGTTCTTC
J gene: TRBJ2-5; D gene: .; V gene: TRBV29-1; clone size: .; CDR3 protein: CSVGGLETQYF; CDR3 DNA: TGCAGCGTTGGGGGATTAGAGACCCAGTACTTC
J gene: TRBJ2-3; D gene: .; V gene: TRBV29-1; clone size: .; CDR3 protein: CSVEKGFTDTQYF; CDR3 DNA: TGCAGCGTTGAAAAAGGATTCACAGATACGCAGTATTTT
J gene: TRBJ2-5; D gene: TRBD2; V gene: TRBV18; clone size: .; CDR3 protein: CASSLKLAGGPFQETQYF; CDR3 DNA: TGTGCCAGCTCACTCAAACTAGCGGGAGGGCCATTCCAAGAGACCCAGTACTTC
J gene: TRBJ2-2; D gene: .; V gene: TRBV29-1; clone size: .; CDR3 protein: CSVRGLNTGELFF; CDR3 DNA: TGCAGCGTTCGGGGGCTTAACACCGGGGAGCTGTTTTTT
J gene: TRBJ1-1; D gene: .; V gene: TRBV20-1; clone size: .; CDR3 protein: CSATRTLMNTEAFF; CDR3 DNA: TGCAGTGCTACGCGGACACTCATGAACACTGAAGCTTTCTTT
J gene: TRBJ2-7; D gene: .; V gene: TRBV28; clone size: .; CDR3 protein: CASSFHLNPGGGEQYF; CDR3 DNA: TGTGCCAGCAGTTTTCATCTCAACCCAGGAGGGGGCGAGCAGTACTTC
J gene: TRBJ2-1; D gene: TRBD2; V gene: TRBV24-1; clone size: .; CDR3 protein: CATSDQGLPKHNEQFF; CDR3 DNA: TGTGCCACCAGTGATCAGGGACTACCGAAACACAATGAGCAGTTCTTC
J gene: TRBJ2-6; D gene: .; V gene: TRBV4-2; clone size: many; CDR3 protein: CASSQGLTGSGANVLTF; CDR3 DNA: TGTGCCAGCAGCCAGGGGTTGACAGGCTCTGGGGCCAACGTCCTGACTTTC
J gene: TRBJ2-3; D gene: .; V gene: TRBV24-1; clone size: many; CDR3 protein: CATGVAAANTQYF; CDR3 DNA: TGTGCCACCGGGGTGGCGGCGGCTAATACGCAGTATTTT
J gene: TRBJ1-2; D gene: .; V gene: TRBV12-3/TRBV12-4; clone size: many; CDR3 protein: CASSFFIGSRPNYGYTF; CDR3 DNA: TGTGCCAGCAGTTTTTTTATAGGTTCTCGGCCCAACTATGGCTACACCTTC
J gene: TRBJ2-1; D gene: TRBD2; V gene: TRBV12-3/TRBV12-4; clone size: many; CDR3 protein: CASSLLTSGVDEQFF; CDR3 DNA: TGTGCCAGCAGCCTTTTGACTAGCGGGGTCGATGAGCAGTTCTTC
J gene: TRBJ2-1; D gene: TRBD2; V gene: TRBV20-1; clone size: many; CDR3 protein: CSATRTSGTYNEQFF; CDR3 DNA: TGCAGTGCTACGAGAACTAGCGGTACCTACAATGAGCAGTTCTTC
J gene: TRBJ2-3; D gene: .; V gene: TRBV29-1; clone size: few; CDR3 protein: CSVESSAGITDTQYF; CDR3 DNA: TGCAGCGTTGAATCATCGGCAGGAATAACAGATACGCAGTATTTT
J gene: TRBJ2-2; D gene: .; V gene: TRBV29-1; clone size: .; CDR3 protein: CSVEGPRPGELFF; CDR3 DNA: TGCAGCGTTGAAGGTCCTCGGCCCGGGGAGCTGTTTTTT
J gene: TRBJ2-2; D gene: .; V gene: TRBV12-3/TRBV12-4; clone size: many; CDR3 protein: CASSPSAGSLTGELFF; CDR3 DNA: TGTGCCAGCAGCCCCTCCGCCGGGAGTTTAACCGGGGAGCTGTTTTTT
J gene: TRBJ2-1; D gene: TRBD2; V gene: TRBV29-1; clone size: few; CDR3 protein: CSVEPRGRNRNEQFF; CDR3 DNA: TGCAGCGTTGAACCCCGCGGGAGGAATAGGAATGAGCAGTTCTTC
J gene: TRBJ2-1; D gene: TRBD2; V gene: TRBV20-1; clone size: many; CDR3 protein: CSARAPHHGLAGAVNEQFF; CDR3 DNA: TGCAGTGCTAGAGCCCCTCATCACGGACTAGCGGGAGCGGTCAATGAGCAGTTCTTC
J gene: TRBJ1-2; D gene: TRBD1; V gene: TRBV5-1; clone size: .; CDR3 protein: CASSLPQAGGAGYTF; CDR3 DNA: TGCGCCAGCAGCTTGCCCCAAGCAGGGGGCGCTGGCTACACCTTC
J gene: TRBJ2-7; D gene: .; V gene: TRBV18; clone size: .; CDR3 protein: CASSLQQGIIYEQYF; CDR3 DNA: TGTGCCAGCTCACTTCAACAGGGTATCATCTACGAGCAGTACTTC
J gene: TRBJ2-7; D gene: TRBD1; V gene: TRBV28; clone size: many; CDR3 protein: CASSLTGRTYEQYF; CDR3 DNA: TGTGCCAGCAGTTTGACAGGGCGGACCTACGAGCAGTACTTC
J gene: TRBJ2-7; D gene: TRBD2; V gene: TRBV28; clone size: few; CDR3 protein: CASGFVGGPVYEQYF; CDR3 DNA: TGTGCCAGCGGTTTCGTGGGAGGGCCTGTCTACGAGCAGTACTTC
J gene: TRBJ1-5; D gene: .; V gene: TRBV6-1; clone size: .; CDR3 protein: CASSETYSNQPQHF; CDR3 DNA: TGTGCCAGCAGTGAGACATATAGCAATCAGCCCCAGCATTTT
J gene: TRBJ2-7; D gene: .; V gene: TRBV28; clone size: few; CDR3 protein: CASSSGAKHTYEQYF; CDR3 DNA: TGTGCCAGCAGTTCAGGGGCCAAGCATACCTACGAGCAGTACTTC
J gene: TRBJ2-2; D gene: TRBD2; V gene: TRBV7-3; clone size: many; CDR3 protein: CASSLKGTTNTGELFF; CDR3 DNA: TGTGCCAGCAGCTTAAAAGGGACTACGAACACCGGGGAGCTGTTTTTT
J gene: TRBJ2-7; D gene: .; V gene: TRBV20-1; clone size: many; CDR3 protein: CSVGVAVTYEQYF; CDR3 DNA: TGCAGTGTTGGCGTAGCGGTAACCTACGAGCAGTACTTC
J gene: TRBJ2-1; D gene: TRBD2; V gene: TRBV7-6; clone size: many; CDR3 protein: CASSFERLAGMSSYNEQFF; CDR3 DNA: TGTGCCAGCAGCTTCGAGAGACTAGCGGGAATGTCGTCCTACAATGAGCAGTTCTTC
J gene: TRBJ2-1; D gene: TRBD2; V gene: TRBV4-1; clone size: few; CDR3 protein: CASSQVPLRLAGDNEQFF; CDR3 DNA: TGCGCCAGCAGCCAAGTCCCACTCAGACTAGCGGGAGACAATGAGCAGTTCTTC
J gene: TRBJ2-5; D gene: .; V gene: TRBV15; clone size: few; CDR3 protein: CATSRVSNFEETQYF; CDR3 DNA: TGTGCCACCAGCAGAGTCTCAAATTTTGAAGAGACCCAGTACTTC
J gene: TRBJ2-3; D gene: .; V gene: TRBV20-1; clone size: .; CDR3 protein: CNARFEGTDTQYF; CDR3 DNA: TGCAATGCTAGATTTGAGGGCACAGATACGCAGTATTTT
J gene: TRBJ2-7; D gene: .; V gene: TRBV29-1; clone size: few; CDR3 protein: CSGGLVQYF; CDR3 DNA: TGCAGCGGGGGGTTGGTGCAGTACTTC
J gene: TRBJ2-7; D gene: .; V gene: TRBV7-2; clone size: .; CDR3 protein: CASSLRLEPPYEQYF; CDR3 DNA: TGTGCCAGCAGCCTCCGACTAGAACCACCATACGAGCAGTACTTC
J gene: TRBJ2-1; D gene: TRBD2; V gene: TRBV29-1; clone size: .; CDR3 protein: CSVEEGRGISYNEQFF; CDR3 DNA: TGCAGCGTTGAAGAAGGGAGGGGAATCTCCTACAATGAGCAGTTCTTC
J gene: TRBJ2-5; D gene: .; V gene: TRBV20-1; clone size: many; CDR3 protein: CSAGGTAQETQYF; CDR3 DNA: TGCAGTGCTGGCGGGACAGCTCAAGAGACCCAGTACTTC
J gene: TRBJ2-7; D gene: TRBD1; V gene: TRBV12-3/TRBV12-4; clone size: many; CDR3 protein: CASSRRGQSSYEQYF; CDR3 DNA: TGTGCCAGCAGCCGCAGGGGGCAGAGCTCCTACGAGCAGTACTTC
J gene: TRBJ2-7; D gene: .; V gene: TRBV29-1; clone size: many; CDR3 protein: CSGQQGTEQYF; CDR3 DNA: TGCAGCGGCCAACAGGGTACCGAGCAGTACTTC
J gene: TRBJ2-7; D gene: TRBD2; V gene: TRBV20-1; clone size: .; CDR3 protein: CSATGLAGGAYEQYF; CDR3 DNA: TGCAGTGCTACGGGACTAGCGGGGGGAGCGTACGAGCAGTACTTC
J gene: TRBJ2-3; D gene: .; V gene: TRBV29-1; clone size: .; CDR3 protein: CSVEDRRLSTDTQYF; CDR3 DNA: TGCAGCGTTGAAGACCGCCGTTTAAGCACAGATACGCAGTATTTT